This T cell receptor (beta chain) was obtained from a study of T cell responses to AZD1222 COVID-19 vaccine. Sequenced by immunoSEQ multiplex PCR; TCRdb stores in-frame clones only, minus some. The sample records 95,000 to 100,000 clones, around 87% being singletons. Combined were second doses at about 4 or about 12 weeks. CDR1 is SEHNR and CDR2 is FQNEAQ in the germline V gene (reference sequence). CDR3 size: 13 residues. V lost 10 bases to trimming and J lost 3 bases; unmatched junction nucleotides: 5. Material: peripheral blood, obtained 28 days after the second AZD1222 dose. This TCR derives from an adult who received the AZD1222 COVID-19 vaccine. The chain combines TRBV7-9 with TRBJ1-2, with TRBD1 matching over 10 bases. The CDR3 nucleotides read TGTGCCATCGACAGGGGGCGCGACTATGGCTACACCTTC. This encodes CAIDRGRDYGYTF. The variable domain in full, with the rest retrieved from reference TRBV7-9 and TRBJ1-2, is DTGVSQNPRHKITKRGQNVTFRCDPISEHNRLYWYRQTLGQGPEFLTYFQNEAQLEKSRLLSDRFSAERPKGSFSTLEIQRTEQGDSAMYLCAIDRGRDYGYTFGSGTRLTVV.